The 8 T cell receptor beta chains presented below share a single source sample, sequenced in a study of T cells in localized non-small cell lung cancer. Sequencing was performed with immunoSEQ multiplex PCR; in TCRdb, only in-frame clones are kept and a portion is missing. The table lists over 10,000 clones, 28% of them singletons. The sample in question was lung tumor tissue, obtained before any cancer treatment. These TCRs come from a female donor over 55 with stage I lung adenocarcinoma.

This clone was counted at least ten times. The rearrangement joins TRBV7-4 to TRBJ1-2; 9 positions agree with TRBD1. The CDR3 sequence is 13 residues long. CDR1 and CDR2 (germline): SGHVT, SQSDAQ. J lost 9 bases, V lost 6 bases, and 8 bases had no gene match. The CDR3 coding sequence is TGTGCCAGCAGTCCTGGACAGGGGTTACGCTACACCTTC. Amino acids: CASSPGQGLRYTF.

This clone was seen a few times. The chain couples TRBV9 to TRBJ2-7; D may be TRBD1 or TRBD2 (7 bases each). Germline CDR1 and CDR2: SGDLS and YYNGEE. The V and J ends lost 3 bases and 2 bases respectively, with 12 bases between them. The CDR3 totals 14 residues. CDR3 DNA sequence: TGTGCCAGCAGCGCGGCAGGGGGGGCCTACGAGCAGTACTTC. Its protein product is CASSAAGGAYEQYF.

The chain recombines TRBV28 with TRBJ2-5; TRBD2 is a possible D gene (5 bases). The CDR3 consists of 12 residues. The germline gives CDR1 MDHEN, CDR2 SYDVKM. V was pared by 5 bases and J by 5 bases, with 9 bases between. In DNA form, the CDR3 reads TGTGCCAGCAGTCGGACTCTTGAGACCCAGTACTTC. Its protein product is CASSRTLETQYF.

Ten or more counts support this clone. The chain carries TRBV7-2 and TRBJ2-5; maybe TRBD1 (5 bases). This CDR3 is 13 amino acids long. Trimming stripped 1 base from V and 6 bases from J, with 9 bases between. The germline gives CDR1 SGHTA, CDR2 FQGNSA. CDR3 coding DNA: TGTGCCAGCAGCTTAGGACAGACCCAGACCCAGTACTTC. It codes for CASSLGQTQTQYF.

The table lists this clone with a count of one. The chain couples TRBV28 to TRBJ1-1; D remains ambiguous. V was trimmed by 0 bases and J by 1 base, leaving 9 bases between them. The germline V gene has CDR1 MDHEN and CDR2 SYDVKM. The CDR3 contains 15 residues. The CDR3 protein is CASSLWRPGNTEAFF. The CDR3 DNA is TGTGCCAGCAGTTTATGGAGGCCTGGGAACACTGAAGCTTTCTTT.

This clone was detected only a few times. V gene TRBV6-1 combines with J gene TRBJ2-4, with a tentative D call TRBD1 (5 bases). Looked up from germline, CDR1 is MNHNS and CDR2 is SASEGT. The CDR3 is 14 amino acids. The V end lost 1 base, the J end lost 15 bases, and 19 bases lay between the germline ends. Here the CDR3 DNA reads TGTGCCAGCAGTGAAGGGACATCCAATACTATCCGGTACTTC. Protein sequence: CASSEGTSNTIRYF.

In this sample, this clone turned up a few times. The CDR3 protein is CASSPQVGFNEQFF. In DNA, the CDR3 is TGTGCCAGCAGCCCCCAGGTGGGGTTCAATGAGCAGTTCTTC. The chain joins TRBV6-8 to TRBJ2-1; D uncertain. This CDR3 comprises 14 residues. Germline V lookup: CDR1 MNHGY, CDR2 SAAAGT. Trimming took 6 bases from V and 6 from J, leaving 15 bases between them.

For the CDR3, the DNA is TGTGCCAGTAGAGCGGGACAGTCGAACTCTGGAAACACCATATATTTT. Residues: CASRAGQSNSGNTIYF. The rearrangement links TRBV19 to TRBJ1-3, with TRBD1 matching over 7 bases. Germline CDR1 LNHDA, CDR2 SQIVND (reference sequence). The CDR3 length is 16 residues. Germline trimming cut 6 bases from V and 0 bases from J; bases unmatched to any gene: 8.